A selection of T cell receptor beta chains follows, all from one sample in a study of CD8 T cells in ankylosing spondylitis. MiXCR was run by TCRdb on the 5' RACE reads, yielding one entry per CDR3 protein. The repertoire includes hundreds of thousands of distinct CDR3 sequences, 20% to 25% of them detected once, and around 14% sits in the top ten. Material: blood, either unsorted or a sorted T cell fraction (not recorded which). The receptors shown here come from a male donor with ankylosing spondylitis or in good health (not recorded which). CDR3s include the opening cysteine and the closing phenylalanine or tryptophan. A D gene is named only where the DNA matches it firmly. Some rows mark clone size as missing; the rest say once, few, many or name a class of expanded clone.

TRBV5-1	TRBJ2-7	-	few	CASSFTEDLYEQYF	TGCGCCAGCAGCTTTACGGAGGACCTCTACGAGCAGTACTTC
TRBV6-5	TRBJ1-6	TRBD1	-	CASSHLDRSYYDNSPLHF	TGTGCCAGCAGTCACCTGGACAGGTCTTACTACGATAATTCACCCCTCCACTTT
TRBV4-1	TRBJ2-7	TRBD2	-	CASSQEFGGGAYEQYF	TGCGCCAGCAGCCAAGAATTTGGCGGGGGAGCCTACGAGCAGTACTTC
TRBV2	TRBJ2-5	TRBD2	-	CASSGTLAGEETQYF	TGTGCCAGCAGCGGCACACTAGCGGGGGAAGAGACCCAGTACTTC
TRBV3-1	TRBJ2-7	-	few	CASSQEPNQPYEQYF	TGTGCCAGCAGCCAAGAACCGAACCAACCCTACGAGCAGTACTTC
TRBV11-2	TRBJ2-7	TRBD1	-	CASSFGTGADYEQYF	TGTGCCAGCAGCTTTGGGACAGGGGCTGACTACGAGCAGTACTTC
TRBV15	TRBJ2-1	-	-	CATGWGSYNEQFF	TGTGCCACCGGCTGGGGCTCCTACAATGAGCAGTTCTTC
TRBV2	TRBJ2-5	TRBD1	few	CASSEADRGLTETQYF	TGTGCCAGCAGTGAAGCCGACAGGGGTTTGACAGAGACCCAGTACTTC
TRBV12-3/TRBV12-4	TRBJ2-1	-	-	CASRARGAYNEQFF	TGTGCCAGCCGGGCCAGGGGGGCTTACAATGAGCAGTTCTTC
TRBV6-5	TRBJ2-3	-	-	CASSYSSGSDTQYF	TGTGCCAGCAGTTACTCGAGCGGTTCAGATACGCAGTATTTT
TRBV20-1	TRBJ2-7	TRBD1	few	CSAGTGGGSYEQYF	TGCAGTGCTGGAACAGGGGGCGGGTCCTACGAGCAGTACTTC
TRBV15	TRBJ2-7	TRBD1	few	CATSSTDRGEQYF	TGTGCCACCAGCAGCACCGACAGGGGCGAGCAGTACTTC
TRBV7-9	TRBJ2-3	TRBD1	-	CASSYLGQGTDTQYF	TGTGCCAGCAGCTATTTGGGACAGGGCACAGATACGCAGTATTTT
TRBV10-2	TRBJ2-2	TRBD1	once	CASSPTGGHTGELFF	TGCGCCAGCAGCCCGACAGGGGGACACACCGGGGAGCTGTTTTTT
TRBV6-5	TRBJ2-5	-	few	CASSYSQPSLGETQYF	TGTGCCAGCAGTTACTCACAACCCTCACTAGGAGAGACCCAGTACTTC
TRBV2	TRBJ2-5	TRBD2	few	CASSDSGGSETQYF	TGTGCCAGCTCCGATAGCGGGGGTTCTGAGACCCAGTACTTC
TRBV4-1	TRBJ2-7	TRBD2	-	CASSQVWGGSYEQYF	TGCGCCAGCAGCCAAGTTTGGGGCGGGAGCTACGAGCAGTACTTC
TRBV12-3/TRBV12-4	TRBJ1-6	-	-	CASSPAEHSPLHF	TGTGCCAGCAGTCCCGCGGAGCATTCACCCCTCCACTTT
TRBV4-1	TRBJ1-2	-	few	CASSQEGTGTYGYTF	TGCGCCAGCAGCCAAGAGGGCACAGGCACCTATGGCTACACCTTC
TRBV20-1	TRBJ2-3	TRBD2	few	CSASGIAGGTDTQYF	TGCAGTGCTAGTGGGATAGCGGGGGGCACAGATACGCAGTATTTT
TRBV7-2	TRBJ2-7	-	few	CASSIPGPSYEQYF	TGTGCCAGCAGCATCCCGGGACCGAGCTACGAGCAGTACTTC
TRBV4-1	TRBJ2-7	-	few	CASSQMGGEQYF	TGCGCCAGCAGCCAAATGGGGGGCGAGCAGTACTTC
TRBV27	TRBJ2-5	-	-	CASSPYPGPQKETQYF	TGTGCCAGCAGCCCCTACCCGGGACCACAAAAAGAGACCCAGTACTTC
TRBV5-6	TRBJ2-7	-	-	CASSWQDYTYEQYF	TGTGCCAGCAGCTGGCAGGATTATACCTACGAGCAGTACTTC
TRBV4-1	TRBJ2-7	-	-	CASSQGRLYEQYF	TGCGCCAGCAGCCAAGGGAGACTCTACGAGCAGTACTTC
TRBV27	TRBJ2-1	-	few	CASSLGINEQFF	TGTGCCAGCAGTTTAGGCATCAATGAGCAGTTCTTC
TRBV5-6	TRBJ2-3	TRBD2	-	CASSLVASGEQYF	TGTGCCAGCAGCTTGGTTGCTAGCGGGGAGCAGTATTTT
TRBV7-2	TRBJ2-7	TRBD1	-	CASSPTGGNEQYF	TGTGCCAGCAGCCCGACAGGGGGAAACGAGCAGTACTTC
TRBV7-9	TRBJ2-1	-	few	CASSLIEDDEQFF	TGTGCCAGCAGCTTAATAGAGGATGATGAGCAGTTCTTC
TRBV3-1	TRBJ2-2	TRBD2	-	CASSQEAGANTGELFF	TGTGCCAGCAGCCAAGAGGCGGGGGCGAACACCGGGGAGCTGTTTTTT
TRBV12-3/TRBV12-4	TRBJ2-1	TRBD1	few	CASSSHRGNEQFF	TGTGCCAGCAGTTCCCACAGGGGCAATGAGCAGTTCTTC
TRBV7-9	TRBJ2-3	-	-	CASSLANRVTDTQYF	TGTGCCAGCAGCTTAGCGAACAGGGTGACAGATACGCAGTATTTT
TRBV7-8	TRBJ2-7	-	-	CASSLAGLLYEQYF	TGTGCCAGCAGCTTAGCGGGACTTCTATACGAGCAGTACTTC